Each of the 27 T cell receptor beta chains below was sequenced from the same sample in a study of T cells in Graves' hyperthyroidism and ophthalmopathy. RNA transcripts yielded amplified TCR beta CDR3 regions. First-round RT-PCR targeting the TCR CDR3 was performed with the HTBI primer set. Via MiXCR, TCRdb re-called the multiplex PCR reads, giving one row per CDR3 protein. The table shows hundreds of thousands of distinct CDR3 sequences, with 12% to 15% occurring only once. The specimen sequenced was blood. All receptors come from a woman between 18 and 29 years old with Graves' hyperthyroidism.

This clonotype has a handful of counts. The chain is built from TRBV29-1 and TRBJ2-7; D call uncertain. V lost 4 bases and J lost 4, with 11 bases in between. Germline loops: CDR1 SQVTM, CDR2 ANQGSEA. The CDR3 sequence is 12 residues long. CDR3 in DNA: TGCAGCGTTGGTATGCAGGATTACGAGCAGTACTTC. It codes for CSVGMQDYEQYF.

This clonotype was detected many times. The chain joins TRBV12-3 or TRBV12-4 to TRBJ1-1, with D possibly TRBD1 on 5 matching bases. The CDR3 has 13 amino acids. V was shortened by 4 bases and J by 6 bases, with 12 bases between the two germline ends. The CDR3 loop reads CASSSPQGPEAFF. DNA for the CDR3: TGTGCCAGCAGTTCTCCTCAGGGACCTGAAGCTTTCTTT.

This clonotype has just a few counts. CDR3 sequence: CASSRKWDRVGTQYF. The CDR3, as DNA: TGTGCCAGCAGTCGCAAGTGGGACAGGGTGGGGACCCAGTACTTC. This chain uses TRBV2 with TRBJ2-5; 9 bases fit TRBD1. CDR1 and CDR2 from the germline V gene are SNHLY and FYNNEI. This CDR3 is built from 15 residues. The J segment lost 7 bases and the V segment lost 5 bases, leaving 11 bases of the junction unmatched.

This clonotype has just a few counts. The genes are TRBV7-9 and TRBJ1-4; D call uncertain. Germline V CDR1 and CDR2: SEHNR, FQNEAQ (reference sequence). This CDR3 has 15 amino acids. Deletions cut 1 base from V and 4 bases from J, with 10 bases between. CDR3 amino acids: CASSLEGRINEKLFF. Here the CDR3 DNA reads TGTGCCAGCAGCTTAGAGGGCAGAATTAATGAAAAACTGTTTTTT.

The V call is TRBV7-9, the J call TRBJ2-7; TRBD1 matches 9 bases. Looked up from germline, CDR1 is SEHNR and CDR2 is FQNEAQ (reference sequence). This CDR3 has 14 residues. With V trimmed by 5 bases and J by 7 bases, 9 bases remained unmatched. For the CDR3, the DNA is TGTGCCAGCAGCCTCCGGGACAGGGAGACGGAGCAGTACTTC. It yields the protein CASSLRDRETEQYF.

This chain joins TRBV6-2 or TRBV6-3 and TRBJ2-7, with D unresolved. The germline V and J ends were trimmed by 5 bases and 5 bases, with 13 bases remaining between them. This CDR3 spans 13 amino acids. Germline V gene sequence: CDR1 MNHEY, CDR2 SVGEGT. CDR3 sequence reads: CASSHPNDNEQYF. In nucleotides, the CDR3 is TGTGCCAGCAGTCACCCAAATGACAACGAGCAGTACTTC.

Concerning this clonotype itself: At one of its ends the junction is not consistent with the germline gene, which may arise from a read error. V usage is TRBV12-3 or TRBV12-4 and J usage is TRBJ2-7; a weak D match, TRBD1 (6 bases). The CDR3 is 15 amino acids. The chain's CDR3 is CASSFKGTLSHEQYF. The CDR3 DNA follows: TGTGCCAGCAGTTTCAAGGGGACACTCTCCCACGAGCAGTACTTC.

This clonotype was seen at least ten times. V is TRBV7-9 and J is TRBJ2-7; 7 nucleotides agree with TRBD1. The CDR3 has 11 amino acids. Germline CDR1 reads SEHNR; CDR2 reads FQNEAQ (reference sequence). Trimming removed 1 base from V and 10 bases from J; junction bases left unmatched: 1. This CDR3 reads CASSLGQGQYF. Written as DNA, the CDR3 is TGTGCCAGCAGCTTAGGACAGGGCCAGTACTTC.

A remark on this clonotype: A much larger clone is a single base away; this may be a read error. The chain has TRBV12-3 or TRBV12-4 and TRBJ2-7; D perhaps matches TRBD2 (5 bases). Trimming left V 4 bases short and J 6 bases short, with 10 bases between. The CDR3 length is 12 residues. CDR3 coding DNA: TGTGCCAGCAGTTCCGAGGGCTGCGAGCAGTACTTC. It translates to CASSSEGCEQYF.

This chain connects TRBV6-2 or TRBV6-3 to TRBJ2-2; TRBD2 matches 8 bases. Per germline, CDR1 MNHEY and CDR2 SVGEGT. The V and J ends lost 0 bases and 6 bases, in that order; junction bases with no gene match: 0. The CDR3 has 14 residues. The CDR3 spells CASSYSTSAGELFF. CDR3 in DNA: TGTGCCAGCAGTTACTCGACTAGCGCCGGGGAGCTGTTTTTT.

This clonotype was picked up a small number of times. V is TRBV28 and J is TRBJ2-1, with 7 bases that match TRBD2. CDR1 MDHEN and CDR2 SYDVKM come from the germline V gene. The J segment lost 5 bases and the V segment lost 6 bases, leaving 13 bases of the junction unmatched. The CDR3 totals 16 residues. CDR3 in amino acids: CASSSHARDYNNEQFF. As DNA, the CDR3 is TGTGCCAGCAGCTCACATGCTCGGGACTATAACAATGAGCAGTTCTTC.

In nucleotides, the CDR3 is TGTGCCAGCAGTTTACAGGACCCATCTGCCTACGAGCAGTACTTC. It translates to CASSLQDPSAYEQYF. The chain uses TRBV27 and TRBJ2-7; D gene unclear. The CDR3 extends over 15 amino acids. The germline V gene has CDR1 MNHEY and CDR2 SMNVEV (reference sequence). Trimming left V 2 bases short and J 2 bases short, with 13 bases between.

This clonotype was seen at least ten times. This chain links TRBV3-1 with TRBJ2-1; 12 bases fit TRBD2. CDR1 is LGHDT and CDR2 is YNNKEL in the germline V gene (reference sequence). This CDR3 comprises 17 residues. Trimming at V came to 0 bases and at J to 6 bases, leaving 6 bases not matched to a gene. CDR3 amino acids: CASSQETSGRSPNEQFF. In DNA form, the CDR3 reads TGTGCCAGCAGCCAAGAGACTAGCGGGAGATCTCCCAATGAGCAGTTCTTC.

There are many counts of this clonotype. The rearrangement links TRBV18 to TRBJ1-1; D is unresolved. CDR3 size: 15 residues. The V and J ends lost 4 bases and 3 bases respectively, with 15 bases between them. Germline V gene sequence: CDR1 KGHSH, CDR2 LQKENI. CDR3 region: CASSLRTFPDTEAFF. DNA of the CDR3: TGTGCCAGCTCACTCCGGACCTTCCCGGACACTGAAGCTTTCTTT.

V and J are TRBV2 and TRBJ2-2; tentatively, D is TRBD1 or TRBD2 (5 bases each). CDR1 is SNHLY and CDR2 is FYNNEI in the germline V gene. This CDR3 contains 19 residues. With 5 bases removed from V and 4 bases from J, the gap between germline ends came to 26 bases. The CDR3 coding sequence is TGTGCCAGCAGTAGGACCCAAGGGACGGTCTATTATAGCACCGGGGAGCTGTTTTTT. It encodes CASSRTQGTVYYSTGELFF.

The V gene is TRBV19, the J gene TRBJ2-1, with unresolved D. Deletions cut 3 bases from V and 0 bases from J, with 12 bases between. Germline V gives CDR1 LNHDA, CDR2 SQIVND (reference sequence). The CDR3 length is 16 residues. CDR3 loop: CASSMVARGSYNEQFF. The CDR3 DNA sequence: TGTGCCAGTAGTATGGTGGCGAGAGGCTCCTACAATGAGCAGTTCTTC.

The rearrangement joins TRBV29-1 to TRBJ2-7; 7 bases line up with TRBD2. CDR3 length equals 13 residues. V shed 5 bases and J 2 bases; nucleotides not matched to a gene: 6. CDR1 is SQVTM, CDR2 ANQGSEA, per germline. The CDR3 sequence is CSVRAGFTYEQYF. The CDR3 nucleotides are TGCAGCGTTAGAGCGGGATTTACCTACGAGCAGTACTTC.

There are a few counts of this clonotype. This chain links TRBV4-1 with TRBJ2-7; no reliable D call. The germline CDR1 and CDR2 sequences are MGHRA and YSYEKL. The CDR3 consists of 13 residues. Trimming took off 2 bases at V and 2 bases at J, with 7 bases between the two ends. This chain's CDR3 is CASSQLAAYEQYF. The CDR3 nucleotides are TGCGCCAGCAGCCAACTTGCCGCCTACGAGCAGTACTTC.

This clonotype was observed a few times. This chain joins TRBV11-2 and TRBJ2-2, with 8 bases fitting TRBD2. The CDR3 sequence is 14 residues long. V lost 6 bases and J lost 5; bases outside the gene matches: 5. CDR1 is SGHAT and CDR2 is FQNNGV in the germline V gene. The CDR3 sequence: CASRPPGGTGELFF. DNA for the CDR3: TGTGCCAGCAGACCGCCGGGAGGGACCGGGGAGCTGTTTTTT.

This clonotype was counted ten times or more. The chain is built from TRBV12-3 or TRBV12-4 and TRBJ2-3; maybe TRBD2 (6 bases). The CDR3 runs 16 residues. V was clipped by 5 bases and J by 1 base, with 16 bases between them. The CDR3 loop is CASSDPGLGGTDTQYF. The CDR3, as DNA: TGTGCCAGCAGTGACCCGGGACTCGGGGGCACAGATACGCAGTATTTT.

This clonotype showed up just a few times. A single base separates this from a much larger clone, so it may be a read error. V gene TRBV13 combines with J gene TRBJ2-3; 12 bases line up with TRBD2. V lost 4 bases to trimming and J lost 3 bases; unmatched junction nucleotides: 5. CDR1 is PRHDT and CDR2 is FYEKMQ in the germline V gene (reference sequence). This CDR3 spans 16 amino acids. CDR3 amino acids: CASSSRLAGETDTQYF. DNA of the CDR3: TGTGCCAGCAGCTCCAGACTAGCGGGAGAAACAGATACGCAGTATTTT.

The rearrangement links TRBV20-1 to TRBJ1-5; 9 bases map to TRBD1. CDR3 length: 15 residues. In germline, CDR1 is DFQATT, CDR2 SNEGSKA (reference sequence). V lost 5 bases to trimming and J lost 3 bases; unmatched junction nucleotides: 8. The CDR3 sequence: CSAGVGTGNNQPQHF. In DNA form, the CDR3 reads TGCAGTGCTGGAGTCGGGACAGGGAACAATCAGCCCCAGCATTTT.

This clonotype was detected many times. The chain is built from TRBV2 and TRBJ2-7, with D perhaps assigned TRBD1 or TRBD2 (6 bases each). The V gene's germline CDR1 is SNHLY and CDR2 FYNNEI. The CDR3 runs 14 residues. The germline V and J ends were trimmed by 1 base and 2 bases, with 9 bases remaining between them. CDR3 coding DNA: TGTGCCAGCAGTGAAGAAGGGGGGACCTACGAGCAGTACTTC. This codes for CASSEEGGTYEQYF.

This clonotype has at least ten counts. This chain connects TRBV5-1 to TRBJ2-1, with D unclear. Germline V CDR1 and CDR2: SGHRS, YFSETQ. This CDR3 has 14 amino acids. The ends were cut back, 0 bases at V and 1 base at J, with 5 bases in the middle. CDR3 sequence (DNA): TGCGCCAGCAGCTTGGAGTTATCCTACAATGAGCAGTTCTTC. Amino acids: CASSLELSYNEQFF.

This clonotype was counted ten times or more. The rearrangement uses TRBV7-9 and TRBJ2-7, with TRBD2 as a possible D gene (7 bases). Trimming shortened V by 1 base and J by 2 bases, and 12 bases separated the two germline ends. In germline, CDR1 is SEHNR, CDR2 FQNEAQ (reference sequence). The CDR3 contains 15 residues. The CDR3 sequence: CASSLVRGGPYEQYF. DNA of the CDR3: TGTGCCAGCAGCTTAGTGAGGGGGGGCCCCTACGAGCAGTACTTC.

Here the CDR3 reads CASSPSGDTYEQYF. In DNA, the CDR3 is TGTGCCAGCAGCCCTAGCGGAGACACCTACGAGCAGTACTTC. The chain recombines TRBV7-8 with TRBJ2-7; 7 bases match TRBD2. Germline-derived CDR1 and CDR2 are SGHVS and FQNEAQ. This CDR3 has 14 residues. The J segment lost 2 bases and the V segment lost 5 bases, leaving 6 bases of the junction unmatched.

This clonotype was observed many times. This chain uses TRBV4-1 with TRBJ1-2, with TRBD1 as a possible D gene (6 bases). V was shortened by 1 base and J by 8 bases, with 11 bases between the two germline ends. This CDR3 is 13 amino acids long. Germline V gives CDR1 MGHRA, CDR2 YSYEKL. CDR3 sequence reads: CASSQAAGEGYTF. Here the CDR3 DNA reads TGCGCCAGCAGCCAAGCGGCAGGGGAGGGCTACACCTTC.